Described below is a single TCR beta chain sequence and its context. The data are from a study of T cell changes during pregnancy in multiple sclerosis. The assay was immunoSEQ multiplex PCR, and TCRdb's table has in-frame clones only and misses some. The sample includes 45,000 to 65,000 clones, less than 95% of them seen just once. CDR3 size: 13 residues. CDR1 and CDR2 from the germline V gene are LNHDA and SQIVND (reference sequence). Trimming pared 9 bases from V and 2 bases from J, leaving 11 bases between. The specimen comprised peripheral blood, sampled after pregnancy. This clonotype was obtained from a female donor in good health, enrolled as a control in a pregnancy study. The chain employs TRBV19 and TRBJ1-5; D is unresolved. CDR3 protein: CASSSQGNQPQHF. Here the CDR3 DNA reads TGTGCCAGCAGCTCCCAGGGCAATCAGCCCCAGCATTTT. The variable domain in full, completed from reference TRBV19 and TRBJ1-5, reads DGGITQSPKYLFRKEGQNVTLSCEQNLNHDAMYWYRQDPGQGLRLIYYSQIVNDFQKGDIAEGYSVSREKKESFPLTVTSAQKNPTAFYLCASSSQGNQPQHFGDGTRLSIL.